The next 4 T cell receptor beta chains were all read from a single sample in a study of molecular identifiers for immune sequencing clone quantification. A single record per CDR3 protein comes from TCRdb applying MiXCR to the PCR reads. In the table there are some 320,000 distinct CDR3 sequences, 24% of which are singletons. Sequenced material: naive CD8+ T cells from blood, with Jurkat cell RNA spiked in. Documented subset: FACS-sorted CD8+CD4-CCR7+CD45RA+ naive T cells. These receptors were taken from a human donor in good health. Some libraries in this study had Jurkat cell RNA spiked in.

This clonotype was found many times. The rearrangement links TRBV12-3 or TRBV12-4 to TRBJ1-2; 7 nucleotides align to TRBD1. V trimming: 3 bases; J trimming: 4 bases; junction bases outside the gene matches: 5. This CDR3 is built from 14 residues. Here the CDR3 DNA reads TGTGCCAGCAGTTTTGACAGGGAATTCTATGGCTACACCTTC. Protein product: CASSFDREFYGYTF.

This clonotype has more than one count but fewer than ten. V and J are TRBV7-8 and TRBJ1-4; D not certain. The V and J ends lost 2 bases and 8 bases respectively, with 6 bases between them. The CDR3 extends over 12 amino acids. Per the germline V gene, CDR1 is SGHVS and CDR2 is FQNEAQ. For the CDR3, the DNA is TGTGCCAGCAGCTTAAGTCTGGAAAAACTGTTTTTT. Residues: CASSLSLEKLFF.

The rearrangement uses TRBV27 and TRBJ1-2; possibly TRBD1 for D (6 bases). The CDR3 totals 14 residues. Germline loops: CDR1 MNHEY, CDR2 SMNVEV (reference sequence). The ends were cut back, 4 bases at V and 8 bases at J, with 17 bases in the middle. The CDR3 loop is CASSSRPAGVGYTF. In DNA form, the CDR3 reads TGTGCCAGCAGTTCCCGCCCCGCAGGGGTCGGCTACACCTTC.

The CDR3 is CASIGGGPPGEQFF. In DNA form, the CDR3 reads TGTGCCAGCATCGGGGGGGGACCCCCAGGGGAGCAGTTCTTC. The chain couples TRBV3-1 to TRBJ2-1; 8 bases line up with TRBD2. CDR1 and CDR2 from the germline V gene are LGHDT and YNNKEL (reference sequence). Trimming took 7 bases from V and 10 from J; bases not matched to a gene: 12. The CDR3 runs 14 residues.